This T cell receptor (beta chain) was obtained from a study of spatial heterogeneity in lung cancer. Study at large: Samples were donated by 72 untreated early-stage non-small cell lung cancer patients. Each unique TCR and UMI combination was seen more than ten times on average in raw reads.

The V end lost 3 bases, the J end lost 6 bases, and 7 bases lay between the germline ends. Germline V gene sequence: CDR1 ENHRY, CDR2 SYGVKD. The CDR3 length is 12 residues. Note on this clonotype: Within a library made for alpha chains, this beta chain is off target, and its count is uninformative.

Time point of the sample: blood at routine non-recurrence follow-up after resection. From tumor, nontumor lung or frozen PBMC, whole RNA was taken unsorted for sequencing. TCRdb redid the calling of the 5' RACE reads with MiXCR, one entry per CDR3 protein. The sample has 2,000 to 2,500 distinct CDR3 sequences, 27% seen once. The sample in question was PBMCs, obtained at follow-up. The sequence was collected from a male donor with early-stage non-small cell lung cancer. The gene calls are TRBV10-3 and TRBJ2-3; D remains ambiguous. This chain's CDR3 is CAISDNGDTQYF. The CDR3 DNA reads TGTGCCATCAGTGACAACGGCGATACGCAGTATTTT.